The 18 T cell receptor beta chains below come from one sample, sequenced in a study of cytomegalovirus exposure and HLA in healthy donors. The primer mix had 60 Vbeta and 13 Jbeta primers. The protocol was immunoSEQ multiplex PCR, while the TCRdb copy is restricted to in-frame clones and leaves out a portion. The profile shows hundreds of thousands of clones, 70% to 80% of them singletons. Source material: PBMCs. The source of these receptors is a male donor in good health and CMV-seronegative.

The table lists this clone with a few counts. The chain couples TRBV6-6 to TRBJ1-1; D unresolved. Deletions cut 5 bases from V and 2 bases from J, with 15 bases between. The CDR3 loop spans 15 amino acids. CDR1 and CDR2 (germline): MNHNY, SVGAGI (reference sequence). CDR3 sequence reads: CASSRPRGSNTEAFF. In DNA, the CDR3 is TGTGCCAGCAGTCGTCCCCGAGGTAGTAACACTGAAGCTTTCTTT.

The chain is built from TRBV7-9 and TRBJ1-3, with D unclear. The CDR3 is 12 amino acids. Trimming took 4 bases from V and 10 from J, leaving 11 bases between them. Germline V CDR1 and CDR2: SEHNR, FQNEAQ (reference sequence). CDR3 sequence (DNA): TGTGCCAGCAGCTCCAACCGCGGGACCATATATTTT. This translates into CASSSNRGTIYF.

The CDR3 nucleotides are TGCGCCAGCAGCCTAACAGGGATGGAGACCCAGTACTTC. Residues: CASSLTGMETQYF. The chain carries TRBV5-1 and TRBJ2-5, with TRBD1 as a possible D gene (6 bases). CDR3 length equals 13 residues. V lost 4 bases, J lost 5 bases, and 12 bases lay in between. Per germline, CDR1 SGHRS and CDR2 YFSETQ.

The chain has TRBV4-2 and TRBJ2-1, with 7 bases that match TRBD1. This CDR3 has 16 amino acids. After removal of 1 base from V and 10 bases from J, the junction contained 13 bases not matched to a gene. Germline lookup yields CDR1 LGHNA and CDR2 YNFKEQ. The CDR3 bases are TGTGCCAGCAGCCAAGTGGGAGACAGGGACGGGAAGGAGCAGTTCTTC. It yields the protein CASSQVGDRDGKEQFF.

This chain connects TRBV7-9 to TRBJ2-3, with 7 positions matching TRBD2. CDR3 length: 16 amino acids. The trim removed 5 bases at V and 3 bases at J, leaving 11 bases unmatched. CDR1 is SEHNR, CDR2 FQNEAQ, per germline (reference sequence). The CDR3 spells CASSATGEGPTDTQYF. DNA for the CDR3: TGTGCCAGCAGCGCGACGGGGGAGGGCCCGACAGATACGCAGTATTTT.

A few counts support this clone. The rearrangement links TRBV25-1 to TRBJ1-2; D possibly corresponds to TRBD1 (5 bases). Germline V gene lookup returns CDR1 MGHDK and CDR2 SYGVNS. V was trimmed by 4 bases and J by 5 bases, leaving 11 bases between them. This CDR3 has 13 amino acids. The CDR3 loop reads CASSATGFYGYTF. CDR3 sequence (DNA): TGTGCCAGCAGTGCTACAGGCTTTTATGGCTACACCTTC.

The chain joins TRBV7-2 to TRBJ2-1; D is undetermined. This CDR3 has 13 residues. Germline-derived CDR1 and CDR2 are SGHTA and FQGNSA. Trimming removed 3 bases from V and 4 bases from J, with 7 bases in between. In DNA form, the CDR3 reads TGTGCCAGCAGCTTCCAGATATACAATGAGCAGTTCTTC. Its translation is CASSFQIYNEQFF. The full variable domain, in which reference TRBV7-2 and TRBJ2-1 provide the parts outside the CDR3, is GAGVSQSPSNKVTEKGKDVELRCDPISGHTALYWYRQSLGQGLEFLIYFQGNSAPDKSGLPSDRFSAERTGGSVSTLTIQRTQQEDSAVYLCASSFQIYNEQFFGPGTRLTVL.

The chain has TRBV7-6 and TRBJ2-3, with 9 bases aligning to TRBD2. V trimming: 3 bases; J trimming: 6 bases; junction bases outside the gene matches: 19. CDR1 SGHVS and CDR2 FNYEAQ come from the germline V gene. The CDR3 loop spans 19 amino acids. The CDR3 sequence is CASSFPSSGNPTSPDTQYF. The CDR3, as DNA: TGTGCCAGCAGCTTCCCCTCTAGCGGGAATCCCACGTCCCCGGATACGCAGTATTTT.

The CDR3 bases are TGCGCCAGCTCGAAACTAGCGGGGGGTCCTCTGTCCTCCTACGAGCAGTACTTC. Its protein product is CASSKLAGGPLSSYEQYF. The genes are TRBV5-1 and TRBJ2-7; 12 bases agree with TRBD2. This CDR3 has 18 amino acids. Germline CDR1 SGHRS, CDR2 YFSETQ. J lost 0 bases, V lost 7 bases, and 14 bases had no gene match.

The chain links TRBV5-1 to TRBJ1-2, with 9 bases fitting TRBD1. The CDR3 consists of 16 residues. Germline V gives CDR1 SGHRS, CDR2 YFSETQ. V was pared by 3 bases and J by 0 bases, with 6 bases of the junction left unmatched. The DNA for the CDR3 is TGCGCCAGCAGCTCCGACAGGGGGGGTTCTAACTATGGCTACACCTTC. Translation: CASSSDRGGSNYGYTF.

This clone was counted only a few times. Other DNA sequences in this specimen translate into the identical CDR3. This chain uses TRBV28 with TRBJ2-7; tentative D call: TRBD1 (6 bases). Trimming shortened V by 6 bases and J by 3 bases, and 9 bases separated the two germline ends. The CDR3 sequence is 12 residues long. The germline gives CDR1 MDHEN, CDR2 SYDVKM. The chain's CDR3 is CASRIQGYEQYF. CDR3 nucleotides: TGTGCCAGCAGGATACAGGGCTACGAGCAGTACTTC.

The chain uses TRBV4-1 and TRBJ2-4, with D perhaps matching TRBD1 (5 bases). The CDR3 is 15 residues long. Germline values: CDR1 MGHRA, CDR2 YSYEKL. Trimming removed 2 bases from V and 0 bases from J, with 8 bases in between. The CDR3 reads CASSQPQAAKNIQYF. Here the CDR3 DNA reads TGCGCCAGCAGCCAACCACAGGCAGCCAAAAACATTCAGTACTTC.

Note on this clone: Other DNA sequences of this sample code for an identical CDR3. The chain carries TRBV5-1 and TRBJ2-1, with 7 positions matching TRBD2. The CDR3 runs 15 residues. V shed 0 bases and J 4 bases; nucleotides not matched to a gene: 4. Germline CDR1 reads SGHRS; CDR2 reads YFSETQ. The CDR3 loop is CASSLGLAVYNEQFF. As DNA, the CDR3 is TGCGCCAGCAGCTTGGGCCTAGCGGTTTACAATGAGCAGTTCTTC.

This clone was counted between two and nine times. The chain combines TRBV5-4 with TRBJ1-2; no clear D gene. Germline CDR1 reads SGHNT; CDR2 reads YYREEE (reference sequence). The CDR3 covers 13 residues. Trimming took off 3 bases at V and 1 base at J, with 7 bases between the two ends. This chain's CDR3 is CASSSEGNYGYTF. As DNA, the CDR3 is TGTGCCAGCAGCTCTGAGGGTAACTATGGCTACACCTTC.

The V gene is TRBV19, the J gene TRBJ2-2, with TRBD2 matching 9 bases. Germline values: CDR1 LNHDA, CDR2 SQIVND (reference sequence). With 8 bases clipped from V and 4 bases from J, the junction kept 5 bases outside the gene matches. The CDR3 length is 14 residues. Here the CDR3 DNA reads TGTGCCAGTTTTAGCGGGAGTCTCACCGGGGAGCTGTTTTTT. This codes for CASFSGSLTGELFF.

This rearrangement joins TRBV2 to TRBJ1-2, with TRBD1 matching 7 bases. The CDR3 extends over 13 amino acids. CDR1 and CDR2 (germline): SNHLY, FYNNEI. V shed 6 bases and J 7 bases; nucleotides not matched to a gene: 8. The CDR3 DNA follows: TGTGCCAGCAGCCCTGGACAGGAGGGTGGCTACACCTTC. This sequence encodes CASSPGQEGGYTF.

The chain combines TRBV14 with TRBJ2-3; weak D call: TRBD1 (6 bases). Deletions cut 0 bases from V and 0 bases from J, with 16 bases between. The CDR3 runs to 18 residues. Germline-derived CDR1 and CDR2 are SGHDN and FVKESK. This CDR3 is CASSQDQDSPPSTDTQYF. In DNA, the CDR3 is TGTGCCAGCAGCCAAGATCAGGACAGCCCCCCAAGCACAGATACGCAGTATTTT.

This chain links TRBV5-1 with TRBJ1-2; the match to TRBD1 covers 12 bases. J was trimmed by 4 bases and V by 0 bases; bases with no gene match: 19. Germline values: CDR1 SGHRS, CDR2 YFSETQ. The CDR3 contains 21 residues. The CDR3 is CASSLEETEWDRGRRGYGYTF. The CDR3 DNA reads as TGCGCCAGCAGCTTGGAAGAAACTGAGTGGGACAGGGGGCGCCGGGGCTATGGCTACACCTTC.